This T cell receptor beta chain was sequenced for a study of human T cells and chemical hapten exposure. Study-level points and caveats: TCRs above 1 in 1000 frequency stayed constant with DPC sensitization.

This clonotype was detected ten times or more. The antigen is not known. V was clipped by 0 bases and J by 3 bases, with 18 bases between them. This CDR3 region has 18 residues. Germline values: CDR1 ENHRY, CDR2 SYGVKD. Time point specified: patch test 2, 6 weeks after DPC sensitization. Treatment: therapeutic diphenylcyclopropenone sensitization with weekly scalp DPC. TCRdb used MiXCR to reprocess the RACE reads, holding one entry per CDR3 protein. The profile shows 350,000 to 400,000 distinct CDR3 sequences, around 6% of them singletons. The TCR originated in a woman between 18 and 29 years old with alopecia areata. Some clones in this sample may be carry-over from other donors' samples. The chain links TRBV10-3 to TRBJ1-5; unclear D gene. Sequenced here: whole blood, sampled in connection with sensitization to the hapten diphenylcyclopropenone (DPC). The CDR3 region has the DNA TGTGCCATCAGTGAGTCTCTGCAATTGGGAATCGCCAATCAGCCCCAGCATTTT. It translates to CAISESLQLGIANQPQHF.